The T cell receptor (beta chain) under discussion was sequenced for a study of chemoradiotherapy in HPV16-positive cancers. Repeated repertoire sampling spanned the course of chemoradiotherapy. Study-level points and caveats: HPV-specific T cells were functionally defined from only a couple of HPV16-positive patients.

J gave up 6 bases and V 2 bases, and 7 bases lay outside the gene matches. CDR3 length: 14 amino acids. Germline lookup yields CDR1 GTSNPN and CDR2 SVGIG (reference sequence). Sequencing used immunoSEQ multiplex PCR; TCRdb keeps in-frame clones, though not all of them. The sample includes about 8,600 clones, around 75% of them seen just once. Remarks on this clone: As yet, its antigen is unknown.

V is TRBV30 and J is TRBJ2-4; 7 positions agree with TRBD1. The specimen was taken from a patient who underwent chemoradiotherapy. This receptor was identified in a human donor with HPV-associated anogenital cancer. CDR3 in DNA: TGTGCCTGGAGTACCGGACAGGCGGGAAACATTCAGTACTTC. Its translation: CAWSTGQAGNIQYF.